The 5 T cell receptor beta chains presented below share a single source sample, sequenced in a study of T-cell reconstitution after alpha-beta-depleted transplantation in children. As it was prepared, the TCRbeta library received unique molecular identifiers. TCRdb fed the PCR reads into MiXCR, producing one record per CDR3 protein. This sample has 500,000 or so distinct CDR3 sequences, with over 10% found just once. The sample here was PBMCs, mostly from graft donor cells, taken 180 days after TCRalphabeta/CD19-depleted stem cell transplant. The receptors originated from a female patient aged 2 to 10 who had a stem cell transplant for aplastic anemia, so the T cells may come from the graft donor.

This sequence joins TRBV24-1 and TRBJ1-1; D not resolved. Trimming shortened V by 9 bases and J by 3 bases, and 13 bases separated the two germline ends. CDR3 length: 13 residues. Germline CDR1 is KGHDR and CDR2 is SFDVKD. The chain's CDR3 is CATGGGGDTEAFF. The DNA for the CDR3 is TGTGCCACCGGTGGCGGCGGGGACACTGAAGCTTTCTTT.

Ten or more counts support this clonotype. The chain combines TRBV12-3 or TRBV12-4 with TRBJ2-5, with TRBD2 matching 7 bases. CDR3 length: 15 amino acids. V shed 3 bases and J 4 bases; nucleotides not matched to a gene: 8. This CDR3 reads CASSFMGGFPETQYF. CDR3 nucleotides: TGTGCCAGCAGTTTCATGGGGGGGTTTCCAGAGACCCAGTACTTC.

The chain carries TRBV5-1 and TRBJ1-5; 9 bases line up with TRBD1. CDR3 length: 17 amino acids. Looked up from germline, CDR1 is SGHRS and CDR2 is YFSETQ. With V trimmed by 7 bases and J by 0 bases, 11 bases remained unmatched. CDR3 nucleotide sequence: TGCGCCAGCGGGAGGACAGGGGCCTTCTATAGCAATCAGCCCCAGCATTTT. This gives the protein CASGRTGAFYSNQPQHF.

Worth noting for this clonotype: A much larger clonotype is one base distant, so this may be a read error. The chain has TRBV5-1 and TRBJ2-7, with 7 positions matching TRBD1. The germline V gene has CDR1 SGHRS and CDR2 YFSETQ. This CDR3 contains 15 residues. The CDR3 reads CTSSLGSGGSYEQYF. The CDR3, as DNA: TGCACCAGCAGCTTGGGGTCAGGGGGCTCCTACGAGCAGTACTTC.

The chain uses TRBV12-3 or TRBV12-4 and TRBJ1-2; the D is unclear. The length of the CDR3 is 13 residues. V lost 6 bases, J lost 1 base, and 9 bases lay in between. The CDR3 region is CASSLSNNYGYTF. For the CDR3, the DNA is TGTGCCAGCAGCCTAAGCAATAACTATGGCTACACCTTC.